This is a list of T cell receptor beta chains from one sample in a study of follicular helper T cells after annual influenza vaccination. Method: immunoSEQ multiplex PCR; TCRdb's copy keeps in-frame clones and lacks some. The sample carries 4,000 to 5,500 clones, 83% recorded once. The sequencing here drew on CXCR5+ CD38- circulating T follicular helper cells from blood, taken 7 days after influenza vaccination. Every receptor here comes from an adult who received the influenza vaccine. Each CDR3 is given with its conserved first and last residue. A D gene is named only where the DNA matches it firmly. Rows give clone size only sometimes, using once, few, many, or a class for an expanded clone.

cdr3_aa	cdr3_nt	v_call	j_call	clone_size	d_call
CASSPTGRGDNPEAFF	TGTGCCAGCAGCCCGACAGGTAGGGGAGATAATCCTGAAGCTTTCTTT	TRBV5-6	TRBJ1-1	.	.
CASSYEQGDHSPLHF	TGCGCCAGCAGCTACGAACAGGGTGATCATTCACCCCTCCACTTT	TRBV5-1	TRBJ1-6	.	.
CASSLESGAYEQYF	TGTGCCAGCAGCTTGGAGTCAGGAGCCTACGAGCAGTACTTC	TRBV7-9	TRBJ2-7	.	.
CASSPAGTVRLGAFF	TGTGCCAGCAGCCCAGCCGGGACCGTACGATTGGGAGCTTTCTTT	TRBV7-8	TRBJ1-1	.	.
CASSPQATYNEQFF	TGTGCCAGCTCACCGCAAGCTACCTACAATGAGCAGTTCTTC	TRBV18	TRBJ2-1	.	.
CSVEERYGYTF	TGCAGCGTTGAAGAACGGTATGGCTACACCTTC	TRBV29-1	TRBJ1-2	once	.
CASSSLTTDTDTQYF	TGTGCCAGCAGTTCCCTTACGACAGACACAGATACGCAGTATTTT	TRBV6-5	TRBJ2-3	.	.
CSVTGVPGANVLTF	TGCAGCGTTACGGGGGTGCCTGGGGCCAACGTCCTGACTTTC	TRBV29-1	TRBJ2-6	.	.
CASTSPGDYGYTF	TGTGCCAGCACCTCCCCAGGGGACTATGGCTACACCTTC	TRBV6-1	TRBJ1-2	.	.
CASGRQGSTTEAFF	TGTGCCAGCGGGCGACAGGGTAGCACCACTGAAGCTTTCTTT	TRBV2	TRBJ1-1	.	TRBD1
CATKKRGDAGADTQYF	TGTGCCACCAAAAAACGGGGGGACGCCGGGGCAGATACGCAGTATTTT	TRBV19	TRBJ2-3	.	TRBD2
CASSPSSNNEKLFF	TGTGCCAGCAGCCCCTCCAGTAACAATGAAAAACTGTTTTTT	TRBV7-9	TRBJ1-4	.	.
CASSRTGSNEQYF	TGTGCCAGCAGTCGGACAGGGTCCAACGAGCAGTACTTC	TRBV27	TRBJ2-7	.	TRBD1
CASSRSGQDYFEAFF	TGTGCCAGCAGTCGCTCGGGACAGGACTACTTTGAAGCTTTCTTT	TRBV6-5	TRBJ1-1	once	TRBD1
CASSSQTVNYGYTF	TGCGCCAGCAGCTCCCAGACAGTTAACTATGGCTACACCTTC	TRBV5-1	TRBJ1-2	.	.
CASSLSSGGADTQYF	TGCGCCAGCAGCCTGTCTAGTGGCGGCGCAGATACGCAGTATTTT	TRBV5-1	TRBJ2-3	.	.
CAISESLGGRIYEQFF	TGTGCCATCAGTGAGTCATTAGGGGGGCGAATCTATGAGCAGTTCTTC	TRBV10-3	TRBJ2-1	.	.
CASSVGGAGNTGELFF	TGTGCCAGCAGCGTAGGGGGCGCGGGAAACACCGGGGAGCTGTTTTTT	TRBV9	TRBJ2-2	.	.
CASSLMGTGVRGNTIYF	TGTGCCAGCAGCTTAATGGGAACTGGGGTTCGAGGAAACACCATATATTTT	TRBV7-8	TRBJ1-3	.	.
CASSIRGSSYEQYF	TGTGCCAGTAGTATACGGGGGAGCTCCTACGAGCAGTACTTC	TRBV19	TRBJ2-7	.	.
CASSLATGTQRYF	TGTGCCAGCAGCTTAGCGACGGGGACCCAGCGGTACTTC	TRBV5-6	TRBJ2-7	.	.
CASSTSGYPPDTQYF	TGTGCCAGCAGTACTAGCGGGTACCCACCAGATACGCAGTATTTT	TRBV11-3	TRBJ2-3	.	TRBD2
CASSPRVDRYSTDTQYF	TGTGCCAGCTCACCACGGGTGGACCGCTACAGCACAGATACGCAGTATTTT	TRBV18	TRBJ2-3	.	.
CSVVVRGTTGELFF	TGCAGCGTTGTGGTAAGGGGTACCACCGGGGAGCTGTTTTTT	TRBV29-1	TRBJ2-2	.	.
CASSLMQGGAGYTF	TGTGCCAGCAGCTTGATGCAGGGCGGCGCTGGCTACACCTTC	TRBV11-2	TRBJ1-2	once	.
CASSPPGAANTEAFF	TGTGCCAGCAGCCCTCCCGGGGCAGCTAACACTGAAGCTTTCTTT	TRBV28	TRBJ1-1	.	.
CASSLRGTEYGYTF	TGTGCCAGCTCACTTCGCGGGACGGAATATGGCTACACCTTC	TRBV18	TRBJ1-2	once	.
CASSQGLGETQYF	TGTGCCAGCAGCCAGGGACTAGGGGAGACCCAGTACTTC	TRBV14	TRBJ2-5	.	TRBD2
CSAEEFGMFLF	TGCAGTGCTGAAGAGTTTGGGATGTTTCTCTTC	TRBV20-1	TRBJ2-1	.	.
CASQGLANTGELFF	TGTGCCAGTCAGGGGCTAGCTAACACCGGGGAGCTGTTTTTT	TRBV4-2	TRBJ2-2	.	.
CASIQGDRESNQPQHF	TGTGCCAGCATCCAAGGGGACAGGGAGAGCAATCAGCCCCAGCATTTT	TRBV27	TRBJ1-5	.	TRBD1
CASSQESGGAYEQYF	TGTGCCAGCAGCCAAGAAAGCGGGGGGGCTTACGAGCAGTACTTC	TRBV4-2	TRBJ2-7	large	TRBD2
CASSQQSITGELFF	TGTGCCAGCAGCCAGCAGTCCATCACCGGGGAGCTGTTTTTT	TRBV14	TRBJ2-2	.	.
CASSRLGTGANVLTF	TGCGCCAGCAGCCGCCTCGGGACTGGGGCCAACGTCCTGACTTTC	TRBV5-1	TRBJ2-6	.	.
CARSLPTYSNQPQHF	TGTGCCAGAAGCTTGCCTACATATAGCAATCAGCCCCAGCATTTT	TRBV5-3	TRBJ1-5	.	.
CASKAGRSGNTIYF	TGTGCCAGCAAAGCAGGGCGCTCTGGAAACACCATATATTTT	TRBV6-1	TRBJ1-3	.	.
CASSANVGAGGGFYGYTF	TGTGCCAGCAGCGCCAACGTAGGGGCAGGGGGCGGCTTTTATGGCTACACCTTC	TRBV7-9	TRBJ1-2	.	TRBD1
CASRTDRYGYTF	TGTGCCAGCAGGACCGATCGCTATGGCTACACCTTC	TRBV27	TRBJ1-2	.	.
CASGGGAWSTEAFF	TGTGCCAGCGGGGGGGGCGCTTGGTCCACTGAAGCTTTCTTT	TRBV6-1	TRBJ1-1	.	.
CASRDRALSNYGYTF	TGTGCCAGCAGGGACAGGGCTCTATCTAACTATGGCTACACCTTC	TRBV6-5	TRBJ1-2	.	TRBD1
CASSFKGTGEQFF	TGTGCCAGCAGTTTTAAGGGGACAGGTGAGCAGTTCTTC	TRBV27	TRBJ2-1	.	TRBD1
CASSPAFYEQYF	TGTGCCAGCTCACCGGCGTTTTACGAGCAGTACTTC	TRBV18	TRBJ2-7	.	.
CATSRVGETQYF	TGTGCCACCAGCAGAGTAGGGGAGACCCAGTACTTC	TRBV15	TRBJ2-5	.	.
CASSVGQGNNYGYTF	TGTGCCAGCAGCGTAGGACAGGGTAATAACTATGGCTACACCTTC	TRBV9	TRBJ1-2	.	TRBD1
CASSEMYEQFF	TGTGCCAGCAGTGAGATGTATGAGCAGTTCTTC	TRBV6-1	TRBJ2-1	.	.
CASSPQGQGASGYTF	TGTGCCAGCAGCCCCCAAGGACAGGGGGCTAGTGGCTACACCTTC	TRBV7-2	TRBJ1-2	.	TRBD1
CASSLIGSYEQYF	TGCGCCAGCAGCTTGATAGGGTCCTACGAGCAGTACTTC	TRBV5-1	TRBJ2-7	few	.
CASTISTGLSETQYF	TGTGCCAGCACCATATCCACAGGGCTTTCGGAGACCCAGTACTTC	TRBV9	TRBJ2-5	once	.
CASSEGVSTEAFF	TGTGCCAGCAGCGAGGGGGTGAGCACTGAAGCTTTCTTT	TRBV5-5	TRBJ1-1	.	.
CASSVAGGFTDTQYF	TGTGCCAGCAGCGTAGCGGGGGGGTTCACAGATACGCAGTATTTT	TRBV9	TRBJ2-3	once	TRBD2
CASSRSGATSDTQYF	TGTGCCAGCAGCCGCTCCGGGGCCACATCAGATACGCAGTATTTT	TRBV4-2	TRBJ2-3	.	.
CASSLVPRANNSPLHF	TGTGCCAGCAGCTTAGTCCCCAGGGCTAATAATTCACCCCTCCACTTT	TRBV11-3	TRBJ1-6	large	.